This T cell receptor beta chain emerged from a study of CD8 T cells in Susac syndrome. With random hexamers, reverse transcription was performed on about 0.5 to 1 ug of RNA. MiXCR, applied by TCRdb to the immunoSEQ multiplex PCR reads, yields one record per CDR3 protein. The data show around 130,000 distinct CDR3 sequences, about 95% seen once. The CDR3 has 16 amino acids. Germline V lookup: CDR1 LNHNV, CDR2 YYDKDF (reference sequence). Trimming removed 0 bases from V and 6 bases from J; junction bases left unmatched: 11. It was negative isolation that provided the CD8+ and CD4+ T cells, whereas TEMRA cells were enriched by FACS.

The clonotype originates from a human donor with Susac syndrome. Sequences were obtained from CD8+ T cells from PBMCs. V and J are TRBV15 and TRBJ2-7; 7 bases agree with TRBD2. The CDR3 bases are TGTGCCACCAGCAGAGATGGGGGGGAATTTGGTCGCGAGCAGTACTTC. This translates into CATSRDGGEFGREQYF.